These T cell receptor beta chains were read from a single sample in a study of blood T cell repertoires in COVID-19. Sequencing used immunoSEQ multiplex PCR; TCRdb keeps in-frame clones, though not all of them. The table lists some 180,000 clones, approximately 84% of them singletons. Material for sequencing was peripheral blood. These receptors originate from a woman older than 75 with COVID-19, enrolled during active disease. Both conserved end residues are trimmed from each CDR3.

j_call: TRBJ2-7; v_call: TRBV28; cdr3_aa: ASSLNRAYEQY
j_call: TRBJ1-6; v_call: TRBV7-9; cdr3_aa: ASSFGTDNSPLH
j_call: TRBJ1-4; v_call: TRBV5-1; cdr3_aa: ASSPGQANEKLF
j_call: TRBJ2-1; v_call: TRBV28; cdr3_aa: ATLAGWGEQF
j_call: TRBJ1-2; v_call: TRBV18; cdr3_aa: ASSPQTGFRYGYT
j_call: TRBJ2-3; v_call: TRBV6-6; cdr3_aa: ASSYIGGASTDTQY
j_call: TRBJ2-2; v_call: TRBV14; cdr3_aa: ASSRWRRAGELF
j_call: TRBJ2-1; v_call: TRBV5-1; cdr3_aa: ASSNDGVDEQF
j_call: TRBJ1-1; v_call: TRBV9; cdr3_aa: ASSATGTLNTEAF
j_call: TRBJ1-5; v_call: TRBV4-3; cdr3_aa: ASSQDFSIMGQGQPQH
j_call: TRBJ2-5; v_call: TRBV6-2/TRBV6-3; cdr3_aa: ASRRDRSVGETQY
j_call: TRBJ1-5; v_call: TRBV18; cdr3_aa: ASSPDRRNQPQH
j_call: TRBJ2-7; v_call: TRBV28; cdr3_aa: ASSSFWRGRYEQY
j_call: TRBJ2-7; v_call: TRBV7-2; cdr3_aa: ASSHIAGTGPPYEQY
j_call: TRBJ2-5; v_call: TRBV10-3; cdr3_aa: AIRLGPQETQY
j_call: TRBJ2-3; v_call: TRBV12-5; cdr3_aa: ASGLEAETTQY
j_call: TRBJ1-6; v_call: TRBV7-9; cdr3_aa: AAGTVNSPLH
j_call: TRBJ2-4; v_call: TRBV28; cdr3_aa: ASTAGHSLAKNIQY
j_call: TRBJ2-5; v_call: TRBV4-1; cdr3_aa: ASSQGVSGGPLEETQY
j_call: TRBJ1-2; v_call: TRBV28; cdr3_aa: ASSPRGGVGYGYT
j_call: TRBJ1-1; v_call: TRBV5-1; cdr3_aa: ASKEASEAF
j_call: TRBJ2-7; v_call: TRBV19; cdr3_aa: ASSRLAGHEQY
j_call: TRBJ2-1; v_call: TRBV2; cdr3_aa: ASSRGGGSYNEQF
j_call: TRBJ2-5; v_call: TRBV7-3; cdr3_aa: ASSLTSSSGETQY
j_call: TRBJ2-3; v_call: TRBV5-4; cdr3_aa: ASSLAGTSVTDTQY
j_call: TRBJ1-2; v_call: TRBV29-1; cdr3_aa: SVDPNYGYT
j_call: TRBJ2-5; v_call: TRBV5-4; cdr3_aa: ASSSIAGGEETQY
j_call: TRBJ2-2; v_call: TRBV19; cdr3_aa: ASSILRYTGELF
j_call: TRBJ2-4; v_call: TRBV9; cdr3_aa: ASSPGTSGGAKNIQY
j_call: TRBJ2-1; v_call: TRBV4-2; cdr3_aa: ASSQDHSSYNEQF
j_call: TRBJ2-1; v_call: TRBV12-5; cdr3_aa: ASGLVAGTPSGHEQF
j_call: TRBJ2-1; v_call: TRBV7-2; cdr3_aa: ASSIGGRGHYNEQF
j_call: TRBJ2-1; v_call: TRBV5-1; cdr3_aa: ASSVGTSGLNEQF
j_call: TRBJ2-7; v_call: TRBV9; cdr3_aa: ASSVGAKAHEQY
j_call: TRBJ2-2; v_call: TRBV2; cdr3_aa: ASSAFRANTGELF
j_call: TRBJ2-5; v_call: TRBV2; cdr3_aa: ASNEYQGETQY
j_call: TRBJ2-3; v_call: TRBV7-3; cdr3_aa: ASSSGQGSTDTQY
j_call: TRBJ2-2; v_call: TRBV7-2; cdr3_aa: ASSLVASYTGELF
j_call: TRBJ2-7; v_call: TRBV7-9; cdr3_aa: ASSQGLAGVYEQY
j_call: TRBJ2-6; v_call: TRBV7-6; cdr3_aa: ASTTQGFLSGANVLT
j_call: TRBJ2-1; v_call: TRBV19; cdr3_aa: ASSPRIGTSGSSNEQF
j_call: TRBJ1-1; v_call: TRBV2; cdr3_aa: ASTLRDTAGTEAF
j_call: TRBJ2-4; v_call: TRBV7-2; cdr3_aa: ASSWIQGDIQY
j_call: TRBJ1-1; v_call: TRBV5-1; cdr3_aa: ASSSRTGGDGNTEAF
j_call: TRBJ2-1; v_call: TRBV7-3; cdr3_aa: ASSPDRGSYNEQF
j_call: TRBJ2-1; v_call: TRBV4-2; cdr3_aa: ASSQDVGGQGTYEQF